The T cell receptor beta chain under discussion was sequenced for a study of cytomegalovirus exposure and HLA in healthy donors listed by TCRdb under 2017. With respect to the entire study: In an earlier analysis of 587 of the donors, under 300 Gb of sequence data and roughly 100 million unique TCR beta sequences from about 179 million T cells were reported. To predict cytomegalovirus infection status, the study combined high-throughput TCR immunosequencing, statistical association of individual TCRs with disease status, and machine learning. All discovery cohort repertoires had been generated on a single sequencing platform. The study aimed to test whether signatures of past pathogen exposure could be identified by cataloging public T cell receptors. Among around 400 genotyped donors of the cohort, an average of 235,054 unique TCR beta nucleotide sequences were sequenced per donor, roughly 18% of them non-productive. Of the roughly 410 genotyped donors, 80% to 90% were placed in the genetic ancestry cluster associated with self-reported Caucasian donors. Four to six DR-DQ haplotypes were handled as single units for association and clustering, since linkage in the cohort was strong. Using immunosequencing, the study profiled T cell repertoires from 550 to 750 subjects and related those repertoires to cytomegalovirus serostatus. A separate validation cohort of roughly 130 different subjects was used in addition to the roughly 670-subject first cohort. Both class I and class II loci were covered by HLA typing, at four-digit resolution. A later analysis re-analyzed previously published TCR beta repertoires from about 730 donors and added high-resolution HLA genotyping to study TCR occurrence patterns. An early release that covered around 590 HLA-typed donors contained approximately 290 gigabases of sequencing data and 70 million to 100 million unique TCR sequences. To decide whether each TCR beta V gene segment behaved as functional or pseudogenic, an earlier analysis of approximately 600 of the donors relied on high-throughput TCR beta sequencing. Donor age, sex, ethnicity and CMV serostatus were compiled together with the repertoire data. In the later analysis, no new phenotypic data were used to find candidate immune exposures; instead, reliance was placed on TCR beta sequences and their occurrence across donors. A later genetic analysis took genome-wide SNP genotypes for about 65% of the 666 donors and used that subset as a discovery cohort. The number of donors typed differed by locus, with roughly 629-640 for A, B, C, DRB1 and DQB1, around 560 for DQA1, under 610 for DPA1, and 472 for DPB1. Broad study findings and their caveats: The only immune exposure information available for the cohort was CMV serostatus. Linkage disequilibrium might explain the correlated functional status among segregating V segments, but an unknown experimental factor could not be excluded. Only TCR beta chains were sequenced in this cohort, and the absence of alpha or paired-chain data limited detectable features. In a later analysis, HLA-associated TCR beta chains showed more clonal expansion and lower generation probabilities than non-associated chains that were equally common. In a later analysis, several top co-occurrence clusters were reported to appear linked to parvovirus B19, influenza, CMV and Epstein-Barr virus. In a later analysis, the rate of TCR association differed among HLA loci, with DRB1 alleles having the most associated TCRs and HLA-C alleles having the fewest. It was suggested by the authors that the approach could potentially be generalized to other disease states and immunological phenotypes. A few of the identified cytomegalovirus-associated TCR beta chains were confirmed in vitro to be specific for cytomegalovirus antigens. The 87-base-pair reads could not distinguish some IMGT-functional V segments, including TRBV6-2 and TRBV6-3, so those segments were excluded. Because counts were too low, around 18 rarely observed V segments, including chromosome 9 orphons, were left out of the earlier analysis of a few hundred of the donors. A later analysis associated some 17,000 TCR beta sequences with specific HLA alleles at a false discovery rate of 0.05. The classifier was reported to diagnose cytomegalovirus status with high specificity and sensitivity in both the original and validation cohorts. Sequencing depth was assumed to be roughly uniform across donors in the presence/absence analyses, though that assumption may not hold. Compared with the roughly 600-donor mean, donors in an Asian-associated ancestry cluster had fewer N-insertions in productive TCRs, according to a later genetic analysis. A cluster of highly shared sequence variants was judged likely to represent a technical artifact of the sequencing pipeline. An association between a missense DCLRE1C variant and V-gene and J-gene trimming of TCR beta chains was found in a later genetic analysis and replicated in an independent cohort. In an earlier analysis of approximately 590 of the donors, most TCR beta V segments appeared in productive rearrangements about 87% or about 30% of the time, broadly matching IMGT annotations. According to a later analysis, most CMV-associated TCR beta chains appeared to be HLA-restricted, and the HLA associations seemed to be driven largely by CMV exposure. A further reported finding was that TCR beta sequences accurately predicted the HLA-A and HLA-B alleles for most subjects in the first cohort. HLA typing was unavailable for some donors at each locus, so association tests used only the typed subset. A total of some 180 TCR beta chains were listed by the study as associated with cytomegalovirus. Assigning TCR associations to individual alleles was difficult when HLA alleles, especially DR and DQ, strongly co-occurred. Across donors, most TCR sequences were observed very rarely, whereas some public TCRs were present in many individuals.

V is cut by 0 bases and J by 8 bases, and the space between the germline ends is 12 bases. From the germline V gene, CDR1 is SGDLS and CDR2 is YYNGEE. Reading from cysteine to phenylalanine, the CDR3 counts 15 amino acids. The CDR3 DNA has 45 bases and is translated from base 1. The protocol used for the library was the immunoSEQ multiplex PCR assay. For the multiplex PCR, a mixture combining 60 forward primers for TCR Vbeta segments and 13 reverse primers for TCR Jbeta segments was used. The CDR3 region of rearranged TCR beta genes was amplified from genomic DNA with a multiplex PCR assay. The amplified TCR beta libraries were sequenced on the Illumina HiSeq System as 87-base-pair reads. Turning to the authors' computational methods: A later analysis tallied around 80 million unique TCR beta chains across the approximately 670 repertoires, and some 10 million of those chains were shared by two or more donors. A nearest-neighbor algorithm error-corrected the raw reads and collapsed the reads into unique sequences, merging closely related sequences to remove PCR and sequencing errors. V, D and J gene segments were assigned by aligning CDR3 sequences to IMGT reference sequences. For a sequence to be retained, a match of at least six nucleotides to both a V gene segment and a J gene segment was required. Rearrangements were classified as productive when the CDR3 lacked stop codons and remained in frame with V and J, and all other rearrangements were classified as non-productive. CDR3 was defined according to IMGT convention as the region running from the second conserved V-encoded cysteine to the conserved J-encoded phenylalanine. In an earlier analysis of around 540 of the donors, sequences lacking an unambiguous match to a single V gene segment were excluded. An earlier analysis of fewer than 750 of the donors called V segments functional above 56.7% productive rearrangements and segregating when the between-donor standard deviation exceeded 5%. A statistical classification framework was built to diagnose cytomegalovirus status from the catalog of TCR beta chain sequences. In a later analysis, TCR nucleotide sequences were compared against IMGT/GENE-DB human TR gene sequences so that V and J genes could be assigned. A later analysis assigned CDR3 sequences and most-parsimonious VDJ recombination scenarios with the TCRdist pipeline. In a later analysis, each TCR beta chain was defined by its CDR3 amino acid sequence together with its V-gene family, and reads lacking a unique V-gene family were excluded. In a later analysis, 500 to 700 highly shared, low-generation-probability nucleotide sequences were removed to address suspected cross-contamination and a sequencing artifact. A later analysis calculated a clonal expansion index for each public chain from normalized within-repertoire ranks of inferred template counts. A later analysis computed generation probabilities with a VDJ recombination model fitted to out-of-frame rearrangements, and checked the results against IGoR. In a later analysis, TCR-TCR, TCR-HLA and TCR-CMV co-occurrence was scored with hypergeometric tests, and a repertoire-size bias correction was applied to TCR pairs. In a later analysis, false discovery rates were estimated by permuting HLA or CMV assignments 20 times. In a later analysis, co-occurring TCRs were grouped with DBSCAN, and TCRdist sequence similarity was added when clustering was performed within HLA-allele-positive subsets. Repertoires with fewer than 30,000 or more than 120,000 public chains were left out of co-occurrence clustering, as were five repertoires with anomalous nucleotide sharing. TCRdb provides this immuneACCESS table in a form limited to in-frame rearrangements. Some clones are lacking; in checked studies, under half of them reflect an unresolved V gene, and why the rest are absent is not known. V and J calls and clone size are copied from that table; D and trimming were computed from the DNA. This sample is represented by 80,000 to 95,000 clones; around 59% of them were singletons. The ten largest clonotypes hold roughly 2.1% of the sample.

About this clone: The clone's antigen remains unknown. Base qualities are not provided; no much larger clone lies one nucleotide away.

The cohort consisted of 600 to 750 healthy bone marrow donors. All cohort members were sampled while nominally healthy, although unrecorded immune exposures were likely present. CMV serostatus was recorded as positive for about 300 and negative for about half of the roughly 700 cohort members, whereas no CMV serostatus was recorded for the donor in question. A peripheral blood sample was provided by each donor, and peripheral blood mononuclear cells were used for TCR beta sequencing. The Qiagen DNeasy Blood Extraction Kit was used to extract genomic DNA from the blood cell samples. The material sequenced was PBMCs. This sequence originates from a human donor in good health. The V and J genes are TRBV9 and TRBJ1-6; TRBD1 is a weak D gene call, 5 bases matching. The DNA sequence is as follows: TGTGCCAGCAGCGTAGCACCAAAAGGGGATTCACCCCTCCACTTT. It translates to CASSVAPKGDSPLHF.